The TCR beta chain under discussion was sequenced for a study of T cells in Graves' hyperthyroidism and ophthalmopathy. About the research overall: Sampling of peripheral blood happened at initial diagnosis, prior to any treatment.

Clinicians diagnosed patients from clinical symptoms, serum thyroxine and TRAb, thyroid ultrasound and orbital computed tomography. This clonotype was counted many times. Its antigen is unknown. The V and J ends lost 0 bases and 3 bases respectively, with 19 bases between them. Per the germline V gene, CDR1 is SGHRS and CDR2 is YFSETQ. This CDR3 has 18 residues. Amplified TCR beta CDR3 regions came from RNA transcripts. The TCR CDR3 was amplified in a first-round RT-PCR using the HTBI primer set. TCRdb recomputed calls from the multiplex PCR reads with MiXCR, one row per CDR3 protein. The sample records approximately 590,000 distinct CDR3 sequences, 15% to 18% being singletons. Notes on the study in general: Most clonotypes expanded in the thyroid (above 0.001) were also present in blood.

This clonotype originated in a woman in her 30s with Graves' hyperthyroidism. Sequenced input: blood. The chain links TRBV5-1 to TRBJ2-1, with D perhaps assigned TRBD1 or TRBD2 (6 bases each). CDR3 in DNA: TGCGCCAGCAGCTTGGGGGTAGGGGGGCCATCCTACTACAATGAGCAGTTCTTC. Translated: CASSLGVGGPSYYNEQFF.